Listed below are T cell receptor beta chains from one sample, sequenced in a study of identical twins. TCRdb re-called the 5' RACE reads with MiXCR, one entry per CDR3 protein. This sample has approximately 600,000 distinct CDR3 sequences, with 9.6% found just once. The same data also contributed to another study, on yellow fever vaccine responses in identical twins.

The source material was PBMCs. These receptors were taken from a woman between 18 and 29 years old in good health. Both conserved end residues are part of each CDR3. The D gene is left open where the match is weak. The size of a clone is reported for some rows only, either as once, few or many, or as a class for expanded clones.

j_call: TRBJ2-4
v_call: TRBV7-9
cdr3_length: 17
clone_size: many
d_call: NA
cdr3_nt: TGTGCCAGCAGCTTAAATGAACAGGGTCTAGCCAAAAACATTCAGTACTTC
cdr3_aa: CASSLNEQGLAKNIQYF

j_call: TRBJ2-7
v_call: TRBV7-9
cdr3_length: 14
clone_size: few
d_call: NA
cdr3_nt: TGTGCCAGCAGCTTAGATGGGATTGGCTACGAGCAGTACTTC
cdr3_aa: CASSLDGIGYEQYF

j_call: TRBJ2-5
v_call: TRBV7-9
cdr3_length: 15
clone_size: NA
d_call: TRBD2
cdr3_nt: TGTGCCAGCAGCGCCTTCGGGGGGGCAAAAGAGACCCAGTACTTC
cdr3_aa: CASSAFGGAKETQYF

j_call: TRBJ2-1
v_call: TRBV4-3
cdr3_length: 15
clone_size: once
d_call: NA
cdr3_nt: TGCGCCGGCAGCCTTGAGGGTGGTGCGTTCAATGAGCAGTTCTTC
cdr3_aa: CAGSLEGGAFNEQFF

j_call: TRBJ1-1
v_call: TRBV4-2
cdr3_length: 17
clone_size: NA
d_call: NA
cdr3_nt: TGTGCCAGCAGCCCTGGGCTCCGCGGCTGGTTGAACACTGAAGCTTTCTTT
cdr3_aa: CASSPGLRGWLNTEAFF

j_call: TRBJ2-2
v_call: TRBV10-1
cdr3_length: 15
clone_size: NA
d_call: NA
cdr3_nt: TGCGCCAGCAGCTTTGACAGGCCGAACACCGGGGAGCTGTTTTTT
cdr3_aa: CASSFDRPNTGELFF

j_call: TRBJ2-2
v_call: TRBV12-3/TRBV12-4
cdr3_length: 15
clone_size: NA
d_call: TRBD1
cdr3_nt: TGTGCCAGCAGTGGACAGGGGCGCGAGACCGGGGAGCTGTTTTTT
cdr3_aa: CASSGQGRETGELFF

j_call: TRBJ1-1
v_call: TRBV11-2
cdr3_length: 15
clone_size: few
d_call: TRBD1
cdr3_nt: TGTGCCAGCAGCGACAGGGGGCGAACGGGGACTGAAGCTTTCTTT
cdr3_aa: CASSDRGRTGTEAFF

j_call: TRBJ2-1
v_call: TRBV24-1
cdr3_length: 17
clone_size: NA
d_call: NA
cdr3_nt: TGTGCCACCAGTGATTTGTCCCCCAGCCGAGATAGCAATGAGCAGTTCTTC
cdr3_aa: CATSDLSPSRDSNEQFF

j_call: TRBJ2-3
v_call: TRBV3-1
cdr3_length: 17
clone_size: NA
d_call: NA
cdr3_nt: TGTGCCAGACGCCACACTGGAGCATTCCGTTACACAGATACGCAGTATTTT
cdr3_aa: CARRHTGAFRYTDTQYF

j_call: TRBJ1-1
v_call: TRBV19
cdr3_length: 13
clone_size: few
d_call: NA
cdr3_nt: TGTGCCAGTAGTGTCATGACCAACACTGAAGCTTTCTTT
cdr3_aa: CASSVMTNTEAFF

j_call: TRBJ2-1
v_call: TRBV18
cdr3_length: 15
clone_size: NA
d_call: TRBD2
cdr3_nt: TGTGCCAGCACCAGACTAGCGGGAGATTCCAATGAGCAGTTCTTC
cdr3_aa: CASTRLAGDSNEQFF

j_call: TRBJ2-3
v_call: TRBV24-1
cdr3_length: 14
clone_size: NA
d_call: NA
cdr3_nt: TGTGCCACCAGTGAACCAGGCTCCACAGATACGCAGTATTTT
cdr3_aa: CATSEPGSTDTQYF

j_call: TRBJ2-1
v_call: TRBV14
cdr3_length: 17
clone_size: NA
d_call: TRBD2
cdr3_nt: TGTGCCAGCAGCCAAGGACTAGCGGGACTCTCCTACAATGAGCAGTTCTTC
cdr3_aa: CASSQGLAGLSYNEQFF

j_call: TRBJ2-6
v_call: TRBV20-1
cdr3_length: 17
clone_size: few
d_call: NA
cdr3_nt: TGCAGTGCTAGAGATCTTGGAGGGGGGGGTGGCCCCAACGTCCTGACTTTC
cdr3_aa: CSARDLGGGGGPNVLTF

j_call: TRBJ2-7
v_call: TRBV5-1
cdr3_length: 15
clone_size: NA
d_call: TRBD1
cdr3_nt: TGCGCCAGCAGCTTATGGCAGGGGGCGATGTACGAGCAGTACTTC
cdr3_aa: CASSLWQGAMYEQYF

j_call: TRBJ1-4
v_call: TRBV20-1
cdr3_length: 15
clone_size: many
d_call: NA
cdr3_nt: TGCAGTGCTCGTAACTTAGAAGCAACTAATGAAAAACTGTTTTTT
cdr3_aa: CSARNLEATNEKLFF

j_call: TRBJ2-7
v_call: TRBV7-2
cdr3_length: 13
clone_size: NA
d_call: NA
cdr3_nt: TGTGCCAGCAGCTTACACGCCTCCTACGAGCAGTGCTTC
cdr3_aa: CASSLHASYEQCF

j_call: TRBJ1-1
v_call: TRBV7-9
cdr3_length: 14
clone_size: many
d_call: NA
cdr3_nt: TGTGCCAGCAGCTTACCGACAGGGAACACTGAAGCTTTCTTT
cdr3_aa: CASSLPTGNTEAFF

j_call: TRBJ2-5
v_call: TRBV25-1
cdr3_length: 14
clone_size: few
d_call: NA
cdr3_nt: TGTGCCAGCAGTGAAAGTCGTGTTTACGAGACCCAGTACTTC
cdr3_aa: CASSESRVYETQYF

j_call: TRBJ1-1
v_call: TRBV7-2
cdr3_length: 14
clone_size: few
d_call: NA
cdr3_nt: TGTGCCAGCAGCCCAGAAACAGGGCTAACTGAAGCTTTCTTT
cdr3_aa: CASSPETGLTEAFF

j_call: TRBJ2-1
v_call: TRBV6-1
cdr3_length: 15
clone_size: few
d_call: TRBD2
cdr3_nt: TGTGCCAGCAGGGGTACTAGCGCCGCCTACAATGAGCAGTTCTTC
cdr3_aa: CASRGTSAAYNEQFF

j_call: TRBJ2-2
v_call: TRBV28
cdr3_length: 17
clone_size: NA
d_call: NA
cdr3_nt: TGTGCCAGCAGTTTTTCGGACAAGACCACGAACACCGGGGAGCTGTTTTTT
cdr3_aa: CASSFSDKTTNTGELFF

j_call: TRBJ2-6
v_call: TRBV9
cdr3_length: 17
clone_size: NA
d_call: NA
cdr3_nt: TGTGCCAGCAGCGTCAGGGCCCTAAGAACGGGGGCCAACGTCCTGACTTTC
cdr3_aa: CASSVRALRTGANVLTF

j_call: TRBJ2-1
v_call: TRBV6-6
cdr3_length: 11
clone_size: NA
d_call: NA
cdr3_nt: TGTGCCAGCAGGGTCGTCGATGAGCAGTTCTTC
cdr3_aa: CASRVVDEQFF

j_call: TRBJ2-7
v_call: TRBV5-1
cdr3_length: 14
clone_size: many
d_call: NA
cdr3_nt: TGCGCCAGCAGCTTCGGACGGCCCCCTGACGAGCAGTACTTC
cdr3_aa: CASSFGRPPDEQYF

j_call: TRBJ2-5
v_call: TRBV20-1
cdr3_length: 14
clone_size: NA
d_call: NA
cdr3_nt: TGCAGTGCTAGAGATTTAGCGAGCCAAGAGACCCAGTACTTC
cdr3_aa: CSARDLASQETQYF

j_call: TRBJ2-5
v_call: TRBV10-3
cdr3_length: 15
clone_size: many
d_call: NA
cdr3_nt: TGTGCCATCAGTGACCCCGGGGCAGCGCAAGAGACCCAGTACTTC
cdr3_aa: CAISDPGAAQETQYF

j_call: TRBJ2-5
v_call: TRBV6-5
cdr3_length: 15
clone_size: few
d_call: NA
cdr3_nt: TGTGCCAGCAGTTACTTCGGGGGTAGGGGCGAGACCCAGTACTTC
cdr3_aa: CASSYFGGRGETQYF

j_call: TRBJ2-7
v_call: TRBV29-1
cdr3_length: 12
clone_size: NA
d_call: NA
cdr3_nt: TGCAGCGGAGCAGGGGGGGGGGACGAGCAGTACTTC
cdr3_aa: CSGAGGGDEQYF

j_call: TRBJ2-2
v_call: TRBV12-3/TRBV12-4
cdr3_length: 17
clone_size: NA
d_call: TRBD2
cdr3_nt: TGTGCCAGCAGTTGGGGACTAGCGGGGGGCCGCACCGGGGAGCTGTTTTTT
cdr3_aa: CASSWGLAGGRTGELFF

j_call: TRBJ2-1
v_call: TRBV12-3/TRBV12-4
cdr3_length: 12
clone_size: NA
d_call: NA
cdr3_nt: TGTGCCAGCAGTTTCTGGAAAAATGAGCAGTTCTTC
cdr3_aa: CASSFWKNEQFF

j_call: TRBJ2-1
v_call: TRBV4-1
cdr3_length: 16
clone_size: many
d_call: TRBD2
cdr3_nt: TGCGCCAGCAGCAGGACTAGCGGGTTATCCTACAATGAGCAGTTCTTC
cdr3_aa: CASSRTSGLSYNEQFF

j_call: TRBJ2-2
v_call: TRBV28
cdr3_length: 13
clone_size: many
d_call: NA
cdr3_nt: TGTGCCAGCAGTTCATTGGGCGCCGGGGAGCTGTTTTTT
cdr3_aa: CASSSLGAGELFF

j_call: TRBJ2-2
v_call: TRBV29-1
cdr3_length: 14
clone_size: NA
d_call: TRBD2
cdr3_nt: TGCAGCGTTGTAGGGACTAGCGGGGTCGGGGAGCTGTTTTTT
cdr3_aa: CSVVGTSGVGELFF